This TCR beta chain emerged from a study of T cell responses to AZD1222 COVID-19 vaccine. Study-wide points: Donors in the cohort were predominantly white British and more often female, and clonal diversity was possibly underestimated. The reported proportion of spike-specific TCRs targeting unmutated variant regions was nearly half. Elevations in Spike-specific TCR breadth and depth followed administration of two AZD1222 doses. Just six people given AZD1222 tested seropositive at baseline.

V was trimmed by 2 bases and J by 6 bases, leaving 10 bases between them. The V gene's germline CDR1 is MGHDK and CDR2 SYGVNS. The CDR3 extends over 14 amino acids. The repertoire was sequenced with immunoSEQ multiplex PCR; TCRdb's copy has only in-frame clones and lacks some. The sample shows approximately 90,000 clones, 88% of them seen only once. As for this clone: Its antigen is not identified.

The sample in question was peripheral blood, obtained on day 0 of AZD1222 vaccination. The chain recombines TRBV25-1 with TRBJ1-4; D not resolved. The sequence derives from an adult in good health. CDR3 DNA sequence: TGTGCCAGCAGTGAAAACCCCTATTATGAAAAACTGTTTTTT. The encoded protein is CASSENPYYEKLFF.